This T cell receptor (beta chain) comes out of a study of T cells in Graves' hyperthyroidism and ophthalmopathy. V lost 5 bases and J lost 2; bases outside the gene matches: 10. This CDR3 has 17 residues. Germline V gene lookup returns CDR1 SGHTA and CDR2 FQGNSA. Amplification of TCR beta CDR3 regions used RNA as the template. The HTBI primer set was used in a first-round RT-PCR of the TCR CDR3. TCRdb recomputed calls from the multiplex PCR reads with MiXCR, one row per CDR3 protein. The sample gives 610,000 or so distinct CDR3 sequences, around 46% of which show up once; about 8.3% is in the top ten. Newly diagnosed hyperthyroidism patients aged 18 to 65 years had disease lasting under 2 months. Uncontrolled infection, other autoimmune disease, pregnancy or lactation disqualified patients from enrolment. About this clonotype: Its specificity is unknown.

General study points: Also found in blood were most expanded thyroid clonotypes above 0.001. In simple terms, a model built on 13 V-J features told ophthalmopathy apart from stable hyperthyroidism.

This TCR was sampled from a woman aged 18-30 years with Graves' hyperthyroidism. Specimen: peripheral blood or thyroid tissue (not recorded which). The gene calls are TRBV7-2 and TRBJ2-3, with 10 bases identical to TRBD1. The CDR3 nucleotides read TGTGCCAGCAGCCAACGGACAGGGGGGTCGTCCACAGATACGCAGTATTTT. It is translated as CASSQRTGGSSTDTQYF.